These T cell receptor beta chains were read from a single sample in a study of T cell repertoires in cytomegalovirus infection. TCRdb ran MiXCR on the reads and lists one entry per CDR3 protein. The profile shows roughly 630,000 distinct CDR3 sequences, 20% to 25% of them singletons. The sample was CD8+ T cells from PBMCs. Receptors originate from a human donor in good health (CMV status not recorded). Some clones in this sample may be carry-over from other donors' samples. Each CDR3 is given with its conserved first and last residue.

TRBV7-9 | CASSLSGNTIYF
TRBV29-1 | CSVDRNTGELFF
TRBV6-2/TRBV6-3 | CASSYSRTPEGYGYTF
TRBV20-1 | CSAYGRVRRGAYNEQFF
TRBV11-2 | CASGGVGDTGELFF
TRBV7-2 | CASSLAGFPGLGIF
TRBV7-9 | CASSLATVGTEAFF
TRBV7-8 | CASSYQAGYNSPLHF
TRBV5-6 | CASSNREGNEAFF
TRBV12-3/TRBV12-4 | CASSPGDRNQPQHF
TRBV7-4 | CASSPDRGRLHTGELSF
TRBV6-6 | CASRAFSGENTEAFF
TRBV19 | CASSTRRSEQFF
TRBV20-1 | CSAKGSQGRGKDYVGYTF
TRBV28 | CASSSTGGEAFF
TRBV20-1 | CSARDPTGVLREQYF
TRBV6-2/TRBV6-3 | CASSSGGLRGEETQYF
TRBV6-5 | CASSSTVYSPLHF
TRBV7-9 | CASSGTSGGLYEQYF
TRBV7-6 | CASSPPGAGSNEQFF
TRBV7-6 | CASSLAGDVNTGELFF
TRBV4-1 | CASSQKEGNTEAFF
TRBV12-5 | CASGFRNRAREQFF
TRBV20-1 | CSAQDRGPGNQPQHF
TRBV29-1 | CSVGSQGTLEQFF
TRBV20-1 | CSARRGQGIPGELFF
TRBV7-6 | CASSAQGPRQPQHF
TRBV27 | CASSLQGADYGYTF
TRBV4-1 | CASSQGEVTEAFF
TRBV11-1 | CASSLVGGGTNVLTF
TRBV20-1 | CSARDLSGGADTGELFF
TRBV14 | CASSQDPTGGISGANVLTF
TRBV5-1 | CASSFSGTRYYEQFF
TRBV7-9 | CASGQQVGQFF
TRBV14 | CASSPLTGGLIRTDTQYF
TRBV19 | CASNIRHPLRDGRNTEAFF
TRBV2 | CASSDPGTQQETQYF
TRBV12-3/TRBV12-4 | CASSAGTTSYNEQFF
TRBV7-9 | CASSSRDRGPNNEQFF
TRBV29-1 | CSVWFQETQYF
TRBV20-1 | CSARALGGANNSPLHF
TRBV19 | CASLGQGRQPQHF
TRBV4-1 | CASSQQNEVYNEQFF
TRBV7-9 | CASSSPAGLQETQYF
TRBV28 | CASSYRPAGDSYNEQFF
TRBV20-1 | CSASGWETNNEQFF
TRBV12-3/TRBV12-4 | CASTRDGGAYNEQFF
TRBV7-9 | CASRGGGGNTEAFF
TRBV25-1 | CASSERSSPDTQYF
TRBV5-6 | CASSSVVRNREDEQFF
TRBV7-9 | CASSRRRVVVEQFF